The T cell receptor (beta chain) under discussion was sequenced for a study of response to subunit inactivated influenza vaccine. TCRdb passed the RT-PCR reads through MiXCR, listing each CDR3 protein once. There are about 650,000 distinct CDR3 sequences in the sample; around 15% occur only once, and 7.5% to 9% lies in the top ten. This clonotype has only one observation. The antigen is unknown. A much bigger clone sits one base away, suggesting this may be a read error. Study conclusions and caveats: After each seasonal influenza vaccination, few new T cells are recruited, the authors suggested.

Germline assignment: CDR1 KGHDR and CDR2 SFDVKD. The CDR3 is 16 residues long. Here the sequenced sample was PBMCs from blood, taken approximately 15 days before vaccination. V usage is TRBV24-1 and J usage is TRBJ2-6; a weak D match, TRBD1 (6 bases). The TCR originated in a man in his fifties who received an inactivated influenza vaccine. In DNA form, the CDR3 reads TGTGCCACCAGTGATCCCCAGGGGTCTGGGGCCAACGTCATGACTTTC. It yields the protein CATSDPQGSGANVMTF.